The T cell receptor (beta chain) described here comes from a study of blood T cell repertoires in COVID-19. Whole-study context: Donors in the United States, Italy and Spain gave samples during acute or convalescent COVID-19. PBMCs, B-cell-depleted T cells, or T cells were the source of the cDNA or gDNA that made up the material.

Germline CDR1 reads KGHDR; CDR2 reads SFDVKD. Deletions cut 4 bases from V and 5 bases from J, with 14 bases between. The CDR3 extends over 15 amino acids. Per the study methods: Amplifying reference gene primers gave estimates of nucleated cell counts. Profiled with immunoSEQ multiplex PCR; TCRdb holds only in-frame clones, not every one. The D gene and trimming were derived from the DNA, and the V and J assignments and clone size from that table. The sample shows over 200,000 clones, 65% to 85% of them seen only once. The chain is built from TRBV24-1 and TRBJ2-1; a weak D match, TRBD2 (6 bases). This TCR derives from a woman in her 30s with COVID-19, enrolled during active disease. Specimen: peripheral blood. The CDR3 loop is CATSEPRGKHNEQFF. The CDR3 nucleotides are TGTGCCACCAGTGAGCCCCGGGGGAAACACAATGAGCAGTTCTTC.